This TCR beta chain appears in the sequencing data of a study of shared T cell receptors in the human thymus. Generated by immunoSEQ multiplex PCR, the TCRdb table keeps only in-frame clones and is missing some. Of some 700,000 clones in the sample, roughly 88% were seen once. CDR3 size: 17 residues. In germline, CDR1 is SGHDT, CDR2 YYEEEE. Trimming removed 3 bases at V and 1 base at J, with 19 bases between. The sample also formed part of further work on human thymus T cells. As that report states: Thymus tissue for the work was resected from patients undergoing corrective heart surgery. Thymic and blood repertoires appeared to display a bias in their usage of V and J genes. The related literature has documented a marked overlap of thymic repertoires among unrelated individuals.

This clonotype originated in a girl less than two years old with a congenital heart defect. Sequenced material: thymocytes. The chain has TRBV5-6 and TRBJ1-1, with D perhaps TRBD1 (6 bases). The CDR3 here is CASSSGQREHPNTEAFF. The CDR3 region has the DNA TGTGCCAGCAGCTCCGGACAGCGCGAACACCCGAACACTGAAGCTTTCTTT.